This T cell receptor (beta chain) was sequenced during a study of T-cell reconstitution after alpha-beta-depleted transplantation in children. Construction of the TCRbeta library involved unique molecular identifiers. TCRdb processed the PCR reads anew with MiXCR; each CDR3 protein has one entry. Of roughly 160,000 distinct CDR3 sequences in the sample, around 10% were seen once. This clonotype came up many times. The antigen is undetermined. Germline V CDR1 and CDR2: SGHTA, FQGNSA. The CDR3 runs 14 residues. V lost 7 bases to trimming and J lost 0 bases, with 10 bases between them. General study results and limits: High day-60 TCRbeta diversity in some patients came from surviving recipient T cells and thymic progenitors. A year had passed since transplant, and T-cell counts and diversity by then came mostly from newly produced T cells.

The receptor was derived from a boy younger than 10 with acute myeloid leukemia, due to receive a stem cell transplant. The J gene is TRBJ2-1, the V gene TRBV7-2; D may be TRBD2 (5 bases). The sequencing here drew on PBMCs, taken before TCRalphabeta/CD19-depleted stem cell transplant. The CDR3 coding sequence is TGTGCCAGCAAACGCGGGCACTCCTACAATGAGCAGTTCTTC. Protein: CASKRGHSYNEQFF.